Listed here are 17 T cell receptor beta chains from one sample, sequenced in a study of CD8+ T cells in alopecia areata. Sample treatment: oral pan-JAK inhibitor, 5-10 mg twice daily. cDNA prepared by RNA extraction and subsequent reverse transcription served as the template for sequencing. Sequencing used immunoSEQ multiplex PCR; TCRdb keeps in-frame clones, though not all of them. The sample lists hundreds of thousands of clones; 45% to 70% were seen once. The sequences come from CD4+ T cells sorted from blood, collected around week 53, from a patient treated with tofacitinib. The receptor set was obtained from a human donor with alopecia areata.

The rearrangement joins TRBV29-1 to TRBJ2-5; 11 bases agree with TRBD1. The trim removed 7 bases at V and 5 bases at J, leaving 6 bases unmatched. Germline assignment: CDR1 SQVTM and CDR2 ANQGSEA. The CDR3 spans 13 residues. CDR3 sequence: CSASGQGVETQYF. CDR3 bases: TGCAGCGCATCGGGACAGGGGGTGGAGACCCAGTACTTC.

For this clone: Other DNA sequences in the same sample also yield this CDR3. The chain recombines TRBV30 with TRBJ1-2; D gene unclear. The CDR3 sequence is 12 residues long. V was cut by 5 bases and J by 4 bases, with 11 bases left in between. The germline V gene encodes CDR1 GTSNPN and CDR2 SVGIG (reference sequence). The CDR3 here is CAWRGRSYGYTF. The CDR3 DNA is TGTGCCTGGCGAGGGAGGAGCTATGGCTACACCTTC.

In this sample, this clone turned up a few times. In nucleotides, the CDR3 is TGTGCCAGCAGCTTGAGGAGGGGCGAGCAGTACTTC. This codes for CASSLRRGEQYF. V is TRBV5-4 and J is TRBJ2-7, with D possibly matching TRBD2 (6 bases). The ends were cut back, 1 base at V and 6 bases at J, with 8 bases in the middle. The germline CDR1 and CDR2 sequences are SGHNT and YYREEE (reference sequence). This CDR3 has 12 residues.

The V and J genes are TRBV5-1 and TRBJ2-7; D may match TRBD1 or TRBD2 (5 bases each). Per the germline V gene, CDR1 is SGHRS and CDR2 is YFSETQ. There are 12 residues in the CDR3. Trimming left V 4 bases short and J 12 bases short, with 17 bases between. DNA of the CDR3: TGCGCCAGCAGCCCGGACGGGGCCCTGTTGTACTTC. This encodes CASSPDGALLYF.

The chain has TRBV7-9 and TRBJ2-3; the match to TRBD2 covers 13 bases. The CDR3 consists of 15 residues. The ends lost 3 bases at V and 4 bases at J; junction bases unmatched: 1. The germline gives CDR1 SEHNR, CDR2 FQNEAQ (reference sequence). CDR3 region: CASSLGLAGSDTQYF. CDR3 nucleotides: TGTGCCAGCAGCTTGGGACTAGCGGGATCAGATACGCAGTATTTT.

This chain connects TRBV30 to TRBJ1-4, with D hard to call. Germline CDR1 and CDR2: GTSNPN and SVGIG (reference sequence). The CDR3 is 14 amino acids. Trimming cost V 0 bases and J 2 bases, with 7 bases left between them. The DNA for the CDR3 is TGTGCCTGGAGTGTACCGCCGACTAATGAAAAACTGTTTTTT. This sequence encodes CAWSVPPTNEKLFF.

The chain couples TRBV1 to TRBJ2-3; the table names TRBD2, a call not compared with the DNA. TRBV1 is flagged as a pseudogene. The length of the CDR3 is 16 residues. CDR3 in DNA: TGCACCAGCAGCCAAGATAAGCGGGGGGGCACAGATACGCAGTATTTT. This translates into CTSSQDKRGGTDTQYF.

The CDR3 sequence: CASSVRGGQETQYF. DNA for the CDR3: TGTGCCAGCAGTGTACGTGGGGGGCAAGAGACCCAGTACTTC. This chain connects TRBV2 to TRBJ2-5, with D perhaps TRBD2 (6 bases). This CDR3 contains 14 residues. CDR1 and CDR2 from the germline V gene are SNHLY and FYNNEI. Trimming shortened V by 4 bases and J by 2 bases, and 11 bases separated the two germline ends.

This clone came up a few times. V gene TRBV18 combines with J gene TRBJ1-1, with D hard to call. The CDR3 has 16 amino acids. CDR1 and CDR2 (germline): KGHSH, LQKENI. V lost 6 bases and J 1 base, leaving 18 bases between the germline ends. The CDR3 DNA sequence: TGTGCCAGCTCGATCATCAATCGACGGTCGAACACTGAAGCTTTCTTT. Its protein is CASSIINRRSNTEAFF.

This clone was seen a handful of times. V gene TRBV30 combines with J gene TRBJ1-3, with D possibly matching TRBD1 (6 bases). Germline CDR1 is GTSNPN and CDR2 is SVGIG (reference sequence). Trimming shortened V by 1 base and J by 0 bases, and 10 bases separated the two germline ends. This CDR3 has 15 amino acids. CDR3 in DNA: TGTGCCTGGAGTGATACAGGGAGCTCTGGAAACACCATATATTTT. It translates to CAWSDTGSSGNTIYF.

The gene calls are TRBV19 and TRBJ2-7; 8 bases are shared with TRBD1. Germline V gene lookup returns CDR1 LNHDA and CDR2 SQIVND (reference sequence). J was trimmed by 3 bases and V by 4 bases; bases with no gene match: 17. This CDR3 has 18 amino acids. The chain's CDR3 is CASSTLATGDNFGYEQYF. CDR3 in DNA: TGTGCCAGTAGTACCCTCGCGACAGGGGATAATTTCGGCTACGAGCAGTACTTC.

The J gene is TRBJ1-1, the V gene TRBV7-2, with D perhaps TRBD1 (6 bases). CDR3 length equals 13 residues. V lost 0 bases and J lost 8, with 10 bases in between. Germline-derived CDR1 and CDR2 are SGHTA and FQGNSA. CDR3 DNA sequence: TGTGCCAGCAGCTTAGCAGACAGGACCGAAGCTTTCTTT. Translated: CASSLADRTEAFF.

The chain uses TRBV30 and TRBJ2-6; TRBD1 matches at 10 bases. Germline CDR1 and CDR2: GTSNPN and SVGIG (reference sequence). The V segment lost 3 bases and the J segment 2 bases; nucleotides outside the gene matches: 7. The CDR3 has 17 residues. In DNA, the CDR3 is TGTGCCTGGAGCACCGTGACAGGGGGCCCTGGGGCCAACGTCCTGACTTTC. Its translation: CAWSTVTGGPGANVLTF.

The chain combines TRBV5-6 with TRBJ1-4, with 7 bases that match TRBD1. This CDR3 contains 14 residues. V dropped 3 bases and J dropped 6; count of bases not matched to a gene: 5. Germline lookup yields CDR1 SGHDT and CDR2 YYEEEE. The CDR3 loop is CASSSTGTDEKLFF. The DNA for the CDR3 is TGTGCCAGCAGCTCGACCGGGACAGATGAAAAACTGTTTTTT.

The chain uses TRBV7-2 and TRBJ1-6, with TRBD1 matching 8 bases. The CDR3 loop spans 15 amino acids. Germline V CDR1 and CDR2: SGHTA, FQGNSA. J gave up 10 bases and V 2 bases, and 7 bases lay outside the gene matches. CDR3 sequence: CASSLPTGARSPLHF. The DNA of the CDR3 is TGTGCCAGCAGCTTACCGACAGGGGCCAGGTCACCCCTCCACTTT.

The rearrangement uses TRBV30 and TRBJ1-2, with D possibly being TRBD1 (5 bases). Germline CDR1 GTSNPN, CDR2 SVGIG (reference sequence). V shed 4 bases and J shed 4 bases, with 13 bases lying between them. The CDR3 contains 13 residues. Written as DNA, the CDR3 is TGTGCCTGGAATAGTCAGGGCCCCTATGGCTACACCTTC. It is translated as CAWNSQGPYGYTF.

The chain is built from TRBV29-1 and TRBJ2-1; D tentatively fits TRBD1 or TRBD2 (5 bases each). Per the germline V gene, CDR1 is SQVTM and CDR2 is ANQGSEA. The germline V and J ends were trimmed by 3 bases and 9 bases, with 12 bases remaining between them. The CDR3 is 12 residues long. CDR3 loop: CSVDRRGTEQFF. The CDR3 region has the DNA TGCAGCGTTGACCGACGGGGCACTGAGCAGTTCTTC.